The 32 T cell receptor beta chains in this list originate from one sample, sequenced in a study of cytomegalovirus exposure and HLA in healthy donors. Primers for the PCR totalled 60 Vbeta and 13 Jbeta. Sequencing was performed with immunoSEQ multiplex PCR; in TCRdb, only in-frame clones are kept and a portion is missing. The sample has under 150,000 clones; 81% are singletons. Sequenced sample: PBMCs. The receptor source for this set is a woman aged 25 to 39 in good health and CMV-seronegative.

This chain uses TRBV25-1 with TRBJ2-7, with 9 bases identical to TRBD2. The CDR3 sequence is 14 residues long. V lost 5 bases and J lost 3; bases outside the gene matches: 5. CDR1 and CDR2 (germline): MGHDK, SYGVNS. This chain's CDR3 is CASSPRTSDYEQYF. Here the CDR3 DNA reads TGTGCCAGCAGTCCCCGGACTAGCGACTACGAGCAGTACTTC.

In its sample, this clone was seen a few times. This rearrangement joins TRBV19 to TRBJ1-4; D is uncertain. V gave up 3 bases and J gave up 4 bases, with 9 bases separating them. The CDR3 spans 14 residues. Germline CDR1 is LNHDA and CDR2 is SQIVND (reference sequence). The CDR3 coding sequence is TGTGCCAGTAGTATCCGTCAGAATAATGAAAAACTGTTTTTT. It is translated as CASSIRQNNEKLFF. Full variable domain (missing parts from reference TRBV19 and TRBJ1-4): DGGITQSPKYLFRKEGQNVTLSCEQNLNHDAMYWYRQDPGQGLRLIYYSQIVNDFQKGDIAEGYSVSREKKESFPLTVTSAQKNPTAFYLCASSIRQNNEKLFFGSGTQLSVL.

V gene TRBV27 combines with J gene TRBJ2-7; 8 bases align to TRBD1. CDR1 MNHEY and CDR2 SMNVEV come from the germline V gene (reference sequence). The length of the CDR3 is 14 residues. Trimming cost V 3 bases and J 0 bases; bases outside gene matches: 1. The CDR3 DNA follows: TGTGCCAGCAGTTTCGGGACAGGCTCCTACGAGCAGTACTTC. Translation gives CASSFGTGSYEQYF.

The chain carries TRBV5-1 and TRBJ1-1; D may be TRBD1 (5 bases). Deletions cut 4 bases from V and 6 bases from J, with 13 bases between. Germline CDR1 SGHRS, CDR2 YFSETQ. The CDR3 extends over 13 amino acids. CDR3 region: CASSPRQSSEAFF. CDR3 nucleotide sequence: TGCGCCAGCAGCCCTCGACAGAGCTCTGAAGCTTTCTTT.

The chain uses TRBV7-2 and TRBJ2-5; 11 bases match TRBD2. J was trimmed by 2 bases and V by 5 bases; bases with no gene match: 7. The CDR3 is 16 residues long. Germline loops: CDR1 SGHTA, CDR2 FQGNSA. CDR3 DNA: TGTGCCAGCAGCCGGAGACTAGCGGGGACTCAAGAGACCCAGTACTTC. Translating gives CASSRRLAGTQETQYF.

The J gene is TRBJ2-5, the V gene TRBV6-1; D gene uncertain. CDR1 MNHNS and CDR2 SASEGT come from the germline V gene. The germline V and J ends were trimmed by 10 bases and 3 bases, with 18 bases remaining between them. This CDR3 has 14 amino acids. DNA of the CDR3: TGTGCCACTCAAAGGCCAGGAACGAAAGAGACCCAGTACTTC. Its protein is CATQRPGTKETQYF.

The V and J genes are TRBV9 and TRBJ2-5; D might be TRBD1 (5 bases). In germline, CDR1 is SGDLS, CDR2 YYNGEE. This CDR3 spans 16 amino acids. V was clipped by 4 bases and J by 4 bases, with 20 bases between them. As DNA, the CDR3 is TGTGCCAGCAGCCCTCTCCAGGGTAATGCCCGAGAGACCCAGTACTTC. It specifies CASSPLQGNARETQYF.

The CDR3 loop reads CATMDRAKNIQYF. CDR3 sequence (DNA): TGTGCCACTATGGACAGGGCCAAAAACATTCAGTACTTC. This chain joins TRBV6-5 and TRBJ2-4; 7 nucleotides line up with TRBD1. Per germline, CDR1 MNHEY and CDR2 SVGAGI. Trimming removed 10 bases from V and 1 base from J; junction bases left unmatched: 4. The length of the CDR3 is 13 residues.

This rearrangement joins TRBV6-5 to TRBJ2-7, with 10 bases aligning to TRBD2. Germline CDR1 MNHEY, CDR2 SVGAGI. The CDR3 is 16 residues long. The J segment lost 0 bases and the V segment lost 2 bases, leaving 4 bases of the junction unmatched. CDR3 residues: CASSYTSGTYSYEQYF. The CDR3 coding sequence is TGTGCCAGCAGTTACACTAGCGGGACCTACTCCTACGAGCAGTACTTC.

The V call is TRBV19, the J call TRBJ1-2, with TRBD1 matching over 7 bases. The germline V gene encodes CDR1 LNHDA and CDR2 SQIVND (reference sequence). V shed 10 bases, J shed 2 bases, and the junction held 7 bases outside the gene matches. The CDR3 loop spans 13 amino acids. CDR3 in DNA: TGTGCCACCGAGACAGGGCTCAACTATGGCTACACCTTC. Translated, it gives CATETGLNYGYTF. The full variable domain, rest sourced from reference TRBV19 and TRBJ1-2, is DGGITQSPKYLFRKEGQNVTLSCEQNLNHDAMYWYRQDPGQGLRLIYYSQIVNDFQKGDIAEGYSVSREKKESFPLTVTSAQKNPTAFYLCATETGLNYGYTFGSGTRLTVV.

This clone was seen only a few times. V is TRBV9 and J is TRBJ1-4, with D possibly matching TRBD1 (5 bases). This CDR3 is built from 13 residues. Trimming took off 7 bases at V and 0 bases at J, with 7 bases between the two ends. CDR1 and CDR2 (germline): SGDLS, YYNGEE. The CDR3 coding sequence is TGTGCCAGCGGGGGGACAACTAATGAAAAACTGTTTTTT. Its translation: CASGGTTNEKLFF.

The J gene is TRBJ2-5, the V gene TRBV27, with 9 bases that match TRBD2. Germline CDR1 and CDR2: MNHEY and SMNVEV (reference sequence). This CDR3 has 17 residues. The V segment lost 3 bases and the J segment 1 base; nucleotides outside the gene matches: 9. The CDR3, as DNA: TGTGCCAGCAGTTTCAGGACTAGCGAGAACCTCCAAGAGACCCAGTACTTC. This translates into CASSFRTSENLQETQYF.

This chain connects TRBV29-1 to TRBJ2-1; 8 bases are shared with TRBD1. The trim removed 0 bases at V and 8 bases at J, leaving 9 bases unmatched. Germline loops: CDR1 SQVTM, CDR2 ANQGSEA. The CDR3 has 15 residues. The CDR3 here is CSVEDQRTGFYEQFF. The CDR3 nucleotides read TGCAGCGTTGAAGATCAGAGGACAGGGTTTTATGAGCAGTTCTTC.

This clone was recorded a few times. This chain links TRBV19 with TRBJ2-5; 7 positions match TRBD2. V shed 5 bases and J 1 base; nucleotides not matched to a gene: 7. CDR3 length: 15 residues. The germline gives CDR1 LNHDA, CDR2 SQIVND (reference sequence). The CDR3 is CASSQRGVSQETQYF. CDR3 nucleotide sequence: TGTGCCAGTAGTCAACGGGGGGTTTCCCAAGAGACCCAGTACTTC.

This rearrangement joins TRBV6-4 to TRBJ2-3, with a tentative D call TRBD1 (5 bases). V was trimmed by 8 bases and J by 2 bases, leaving 14 bases between them. This CDR3 spans 14 amino acids. The germline gives CDR1 MRHNA, CDR2 SNTAGT. CDR3 bases: TGTGCCAGCGGGGCTGACGACACCACAGATACGCAGTATTTT. Translation gives CASGADDTTDTQYF.

V and J are TRBV7-9 and TRBJ1-6; D perhaps matches TRBD1 (5 bases). The CDR3 loop spans 15 amino acids. CDR1 and CDR2 from the germline V gene are SEHNR and FQNEAQ (reference sequence). Deletions cut 2 bases from V and 10 bases from J, with 15 bases between. The CDR3 bases are TGTGCCAGCAGCTTACGCGCCGGGGGGGAATCACCCCTCCACTTT. Residues: CASSLRAGGESPLHF.

The rearrangement joins TRBV14 to TRBJ1-1; D remains ambiguous. The germline V gene has CDR1 SGHDN and CDR2 FVKESK. Trimming shortened V by 4 bases and J by 1 base, and 7 bases separated the two germline ends. The CDR3 contains 13 residues. Written as DNA, the CDR3 is TGTGCCAGCAGCCGAGCTGGGAACACTGAAGCTTTCTTT. Translating gives CASSRAGNTEAFF.

V is TRBV27 and J is TRBJ2-1; TRBD2 aligns across 12 bases. Germline V lookup: CDR1 MNHEY, CDR2 SMNVEV (reference sequence). Trimming cost V 0 bases and J 8 bases; bases outside gene matches: 5. The CDR3 is made up of 16 amino acids. The CDR3 nucleotides are TGTGCCAGCAGTTTATCGAGACTAGCGGGAGCGGATGAGCAGTTCTTC. The encoded protein is CASSLSRLAGADEQFF.

The rearrangement links TRBV11-1 to TRBJ2-5, with 10 bases aligning to TRBD2. With 0 bases clipped from V and 5 bases from J, the junction kept 6 bases outside the gene matches. Germline CDR1 is SGHAT and CDR2 is FQDESV (reference sequence). This CDR3 has 16 amino acids. The CDR3 loop reads CASSLALAGEAETQYF. CDR3 coding DNA: TGTGCCAGCAGCTTAGCCCTAGCGGGAGAGGCTGAGACCCAGTACTTC.

The V and J genes are TRBV7-6 and TRBJ2-2; D not certain. Trimming cost V 5 bases and J 5 bases, with 9 bases left between them. The CDR3 has 13 amino acids. Germline V gene data show CDR1 as SGHVS and CDR2 as FNYEAQ. CDR3 DNA: TGTGCCAGCAGCCCTTTGCGGACCGGGGAGCTGTTTTTT. Its protein is CASSPLRTGELFF.

The chain uses TRBV18 and TRBJ2-1, with 8 bases fitting TRBD2. CDR3 length: 13 residues. CDR1 and CDR2 from the germline V gene are KGHSH and LQKENI. V trimming: 2 bases; J trimming: 6 bases; junction bases outside the gene matches: 0. The CDR3 is CASSPGTSNEQFF. The CDR3 region has the DNA TGTGCCAGCTCACCAGGGACTAGCAATGAGCAGTTCTTC.

The chain combines TRBV28 with TRBJ1-3, with D possibly being TRBD1 (6 bases). Per the germline V gene, CDR1 is MDHEN and CDR2 is SYDVKM. CDR3 length: 15 amino acids. Trimming took 6 bases from V and 7 from J, leaving 19 bases between them. Written as DNA, the CDR3 is TGTGCCAGCAGCCAACCGGGACACCTTGCGAACACCATATATTTT. Encoded protein: CASSQPGHLANTIYF.

The chain employs TRBV5-4 and TRBJ2-2; 7 bases are shared with TRBD1. V was pared by 5 bases and J by 2 bases, with 6 bases of the junction left unmatched. The CDR3 totals 15 residues. Germline CDR1 is SGHNT and CDR2 is YYREEE (reference sequence). The chain's CDR3 is CASSSGTVNTGELFF. For the CDR3, the DNA is TGTGCCAGCAGTTCCGGGACAGTCAACACCGGGGAGCTGTTTTTT.

The gene calls are TRBV5-1 and TRBJ2-1; a possible D gene is TRBD2 (5 bases). Per germline, CDR1 SGHRS and CDR2 YFSETQ. CDR3 length: 14 amino acids. V dropped 1 base and J dropped 9 bases, with 14 bases sitting between them. CDR3 region: CASSLNEGFGEQFF. The CDR3, as DNA: TGCGCCAGCAGCTTGAACGAGGGCTTCGGTGAGCAGTTCTTC.

The chain uses TRBV30 and TRBJ1-1, with D uncertain. The CDR3 loop spans 13 amino acids. V was pared by 3 bases and J by 1 base, with 9 bases between. CDR1 GTSNPN and CDR2 SVGIG come from the germline V gene (reference sequence). The CDR3 here is CAWRRMGNTEAFF. CDR3 DNA sequence: TGTGCCTGGAGGAGGATGGGGAACACTGAAGCTTTCTTT.

The table lists this clone with a count of one. The V and J genes are TRBV7-9 and TRBJ2-5; D is perhaps TRBD2 (5 bases). The DNA end lines up better with TRBJ2-7; the J call may be wrong. This CDR3 contains 14 residues. CDR1 and CDR2 (germline): SEHNR, FQNEAQ (reference sequence). The CDR3 spells CASTITIRGTEQYF. Here the CDR3 DNA reads TGTGCCAGCACCATCACCATCCGGGGAACCGAGCAGTACTTC.

The rearrangement uses TRBV4-1 and TRBJ2-7, with TRBD1 matching over 8 bases. Germline-derived CDR1 and CDR2 are MGHRA and YSYEKL. The J segment lost 3 bases and the V segment lost 0 bases, leaving 7 bases of the junction unmatched. The CDR3 loop spans 16 amino acids. The CDR3 region has the DNA TGCGCCAGCAGCCAAGAAGGGACAGGCCTACTCTACGAGCAGTACTTC. Its protein product is CASSQEGTGLLYEQYF.

This clone was recorded only once. The chain uses TRBV6-6 and TRBJ2-1; 7 nucleotides agree with TRBD2. Trimming took 7 bases from V and 3 from J; bases not matched to a gene: 9. The CDR3 covers 15 residues. Germline loops: CDR1 MNHNY, CDR2 SVGAGI (reference sequence). CDR3 sequence (DNA): TGTGCCAGCACCGTTTTGGGGGGGGTCTACAATGAGCAGTTCTTC. It encodes CASTVLGGVYNEQFF.

This sequence joins TRBV18 and TRBJ1-1, with a tentative D call TRBD1 (6 bases). CDR3 length: 15 residues. Germline assignment: CDR1 KGHSH and CDR2 LQKENI. Between the trimmed V and J ends, which lost 3 bases and 4 bases, there was a span of 15 bases. Here the CDR3 DNA reads TGTGCCAGCTCACCCTCTGAGGGGGACACCACTGAAGCTTTCTTT. This sequence encodes CASSPSEGDTTEAFF.

The chain combines TRBV5-4 with TRBJ2-4; 11 bases map to TRBD2. CDR3 length equals 16 residues. CDR1 is SGHNT and CDR2 is YYREEE in the germline V gene (reference sequence). The V gene end was trimmed by 3 bases and the J gene end by 3 bases; junction bases not matched to a gene: 5. The CDR3 nucleotides read TGTGCCAGCAGCTCGGGGACTAGCGGAAACAAAAACATTCAGTACTTC. This encodes CASSSGTSGNKNIQYF.

V usage is TRBV6-5 and J usage is TRBJ2-1, with 8 bases that match TRBD1. V shed 10 bases, J shed 5 bases, and the junction held 13 bases outside the gene matches. Germline V gives CDR1 MNHEY, CDR2 SVGAGI. The CDR3 sequence is 15 residues long. CDR3 sequence (DNA): TGTGCCACCCAAACCCGACCAGGGGGCCACAATGAGCAGTTCTTC. It specifies CATQTRPGGHNEQFF.

This clone is a singleton in its sample. The gene calls are TRBV19 and TRBJ2-1; 7 bases map to TRBD2. Germline assignment: CDR1 LNHDA and CDR2 SQIVND (reference sequence). This CDR3 is built from 14 residues. J was trimmed by 9 bases and V by 3 bases; bases with no gene match: 8. DNA for the CDR3: TGTGCCAGTAGTATTTTATCTGGGGGGGGTGAGCAGTTCTTC. It specifies CASSILSGGGEQFF.